This section outlines one T cell receptor (beta chain) sequence together with its context. These data originate in a study of cytomegalovirus exposure and HLA in healthy donors. The CDR3 extends over 16 amino acids. Germline CDR1 reads MDHEN; CDR2 reads SYDVKM. The germline V and J ends were trimmed by 7 bases and 8 bases, with 23 bases remaining between them. PCR employed 60 Vbeta and 13 Jbeta primers. The method was immunoSEQ multiplex PCR; TCRdb's version includes in-frame clones alone and lacks a portion of them. The table has approximately 150,000 clones, around four fifths seen once; the top ten hold about 1.3%.

The sample was PBMCs. The receptor comes from a man in his thirties or forties in good health and CMV-seronegative. This sequence joins TRBV28 and TRBJ2-2, with D tentatively TRBD2 (6 bases). The CDR3 loop is CASTLWGVGSSGELFF. The CDR3 DNA is TGTGCCAGCACCCTCTGGGGGGTCGGTTCGTCTGGGGAGCTGTTTTTT.